This paragraph covers one TCR beta chain sequence. This CDR3 has 14 amino acids. With 6 bases removed from V and 7 bases from J, the gap between germline ends came to 18 bases. The germline CDR1 and CDR2 sequences are MNHEY and SVGAGI. These data come from a study of blood T cell repertoires in COVID-19. Whole-study context: Sample material is recorded as cDNA or gDNA derived from T cells, B-cell-depleted T cells, or PBMCs.

Participant age was roughly 18 to 90 years, and participants resided in 24 US areas. Participants' reported clinical history set cohort assignment. Authors' analysis steps: Scientists estimated how many nucleated cells there were by amplifying reference gene primers. Assay used: immunoSEQ multiplex PCR; TCRdb lists only in-frame clones, some missing. For V, J and clone size, that table is used; D and trimming come from the DNA. The data contain more than 300,000 clones, roughly 80% of them seen just once; the ten biggest clones take up approximately 5.4%. The sequenced sample consisted of PBMCs or T cells enriched from blood (not recorded which). The source is a woman in her 50s who had recovered from COVID-19. The chain is built from TRBV6-5 and TRBJ1-2; D gene ambiguous. CDR3 protein: CASRSADNPLGYTF. In DNA, the CDR3 is TGTGCCAGCAGATCCGCTGACAACCCACTTGGCTACACCTTC.